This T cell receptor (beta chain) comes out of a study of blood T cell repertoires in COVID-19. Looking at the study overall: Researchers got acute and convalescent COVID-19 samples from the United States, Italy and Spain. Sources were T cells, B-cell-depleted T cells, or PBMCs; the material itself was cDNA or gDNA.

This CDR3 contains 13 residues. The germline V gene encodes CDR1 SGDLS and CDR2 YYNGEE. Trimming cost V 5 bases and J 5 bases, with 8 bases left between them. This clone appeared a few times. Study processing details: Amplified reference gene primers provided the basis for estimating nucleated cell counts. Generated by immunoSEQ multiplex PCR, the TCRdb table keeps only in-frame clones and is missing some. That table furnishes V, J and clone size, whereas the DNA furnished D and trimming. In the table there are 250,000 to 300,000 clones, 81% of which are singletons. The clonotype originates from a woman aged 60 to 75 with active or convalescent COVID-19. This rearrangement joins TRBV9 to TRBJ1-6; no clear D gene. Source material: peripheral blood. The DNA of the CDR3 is TGTGCCAGCAGGCAGAATGATAATTCACCCCTCCACTTT. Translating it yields CASRQNDNSPLHF.